This is a list of T cell receptor beta chains from one sample in a study of cytomegalovirus exposure and HLA in healthy donors. Here immunoSEQ multiplex PCR was the method, and the copy in TCRdb shows in-frame clones only, minus some. This sample carries some 250,000 clones, about 90% of them seen once, and the ten largest clones take less than 0.4%. Sequencing was done on a sample of PBMCs. The source is a woman aged 18 to 35 in good health and CMV-seronegative. Both conserved end residues are part of each CDR3. The D gene is left open where the match is weak. Clone size, where shown, is once, few, many, or a class for clones that have expanded.

v_call,d_call,cdr3_length,j_call,clone_size,cdr3_nt,cdr3_aa
TRBV5-1,TRBD1,16,TRBJ1-1,NA,TGCGCCAGCAGCTTGGTGACAGGGGTGGTTTCCACTGAAGCTTTCTTT,CASSLVTGVVSTEAFF
TRBV28,NA,15,TRBJ1-6,NA,TGTGCCAGCAGGGAGGACAGCTCCTATAATTCACCCCTCCACTTT,CASREDSSYNSPLHF
TRBV11-2,TRBD1,15,TRBJ2-5,once,TGTGCCAGCAGCCCCCGGGACAGCACTCAAGAGACCCAGTACTTC,CASSPRDSTQETQYF
TRBV28,NA,13,TRBJ1-1,NA,TGTGCCAGCAGTCCCCCTCGGGGGGCTGAAGCTTTCTTT,CASSPPRGAEAFF
TRBV18,TRBD1,15,TRBJ2-7,NA,TGTGCCAGCTCACCCTTGACAGGGGGCTCCTACGAGCAGTACTTC,CASSPLTGGSYEQYF
TRBV10-3,TRBD1,15,TRBJ1-5,NA,TGTGCCATCAGTAGGACAGGGGAAAGCAATCAGCCCCAGCATTTT,CAISRTGESNQPQHF
TRBV6-5,NA,12,TRBJ2-7,NA,TGTGCCAGCCGTGGGGGGACCTACGAGCAGTACTTC,CASRGGTYEQYF
TRBV28,TRBD2,14,TRBJ2-2,NA,TGTGCCAGCCACGGGGGGAGTGGTACCGGGGAGCTGTTTTTT,CASHGGSGTGELFF
TRBV11-2,TRBD1,15,TRBJ1-2,NA,TGTGCCAGCAGCCCAGAGATTGGACAGGGGGCTGGCTACACCTTC,CASSPEIGQGAGYTF
TRBV30,NA,14,TRBJ1-2,NA,TGTGCCGGGACCCGGGCAGGGGTTAACTATGGCTACACCTTC,CAGTRAGVNYGYTF